The 32 T cell receptor beta chains below come from one sample, sequenced in a study. TCRdb reprocessed the RT-PCR reads via MiXCR and lists one record per CDR3 protein. The table records fewer than 800,000 distinct CDR3 sequences, 14% of them present only once. The source material was memory CD4+ T cells from blood. All receptors come from a female donor in good health, serving as a healthy control.

The chain recombines TRBV28 with TRBJ1-5; 12 bases agree with TRBD1. In germline, CDR1 is MDHEN, CDR2 SYDVKM. V gave up 7 bases and J gave up 7 bases; unmatched junction bases: 8. The CDR3 sequence is 15 residues long. The CDR3 DNA is TGTGCCAGCAACCAGGGACAGGGGGCGTCCCAGCCCCAGCATTTT. It codes for CASNQGQGASQPQHF. Supplemented by reference TRBV28 and TRBJ1-5, the full variable domain reads DVKVTQSSRYLVKRTGEKVFLECVQDMDHENMFWYRQDPGLGLRLIYFSYDVKMKEKGDIPEGYSVSREKKERFSLILESASTNQTSMYLCASNQGQGASQPQHFGDGTRLSIL.

This clonotype was counted at least ten times. The chain links TRBV5-1 to TRBJ2-3; D remains unclear. Trimming shortened V by 1 base and J by 1 base, and 7 bases separated the two germline ends. Germline V lookup: CDR1 SGHRS, CDR2 YFSETQ. The CDR3 loop spans 14 amino acids. The CDR3: CASSLYRGTDTQYF. CDR3 DNA: TGCGCCAGCAGCTTGTACCGGGGCACAGATACGCAGTATTTT.

Concerning this clonotype: A junction boundary mismatches the germline segment, possibly from a read error. This rearrangement joins TRBV28 to TRBJ1-6; 7 positions match TRBD1. CDR3 length: 12 residues. The germline CDR1 and CDR2 sequences are MDHEN and SYDVKM. The CDR3 bases are TGTGCCAGCAGTTTGGTAGGGGGCACCCTCCCCTTT. Translating it yields CASSLVGGTLPF.

This clonotype was observed a few times. The chain has TRBV5-1 and TRBJ2-7; a possible D gene is TRBD2 (6 bases). The V gene's germline CDR1 is SGHRS and CDR2 YFSETQ. The CDR3 is 16 amino acids. V gave up 0 bases and J gave up 2 bases, with 15 bases separating them. The CDR3 DNA is TGCGCCAGCAGCTTGGCCCAGCAGGGACTTACCTACGAGCAGTACTTC. Translated: CASSLAQQGLTYEQYF.

This sequence joins TRBV5-6 and TRBJ2-7; the D is unclear. V shed 3 bases and J shed 4 bases, with 17 bases lying between them. Germline lookup yields CDR1 SGHDT and CDR2 YYEEEE. The CDR3 runs 15 residues. CDR3 DNA sequence: TGTGCCAGCAGCTCGGACCTCGGCTTTAGTTACGAGCAGTACTTC. Encoded protein: CASSSDLGFSYEQYF.

V is TRBV3-1 and J is TRBJ2-3, with D perhaps given as TRBD1 or TRBD2 (6 bases each). Germline V gene lookup returns CDR1 LGHDT and CDR2 YNNKEL (reference sequence). Trimming took 0 bases from V and 4 from J, leaving 11 bases between them. This CDR3 comprises 15 residues. CDR3 DNA: TGTGCCAGCAGCCAAGATCCGGGGGCCGCAGATACGCAGTATTTT. Translating gives CASSQDPGAADTQYF.

V is TRBV6-2 or TRBV6-3 and J is TRBJ2-2; D remains ambiguous. Germline CDR1 is MNHEY and CDR2 is SVGEGT. V lost 3 bases to trimming and J lost 0 bases, with 8 bases between them. The CDR3 is 15 amino acids. The CDR3, as DNA: TGTGCCAGCAGTTATGCGGTTACGAACACCGGGGAGCTGTTTTTT. This encodes CASSYAVTNTGELFF.

This clonotype was detected only a few times. The rearrangement joins TRBV7-8 to TRBJ2-3; 11 positions match TRBD2. Trimming removed 6 bases from V and 2 bases from J; junction bases left unmatched: 7. The CDR3 is 16 amino acids. Germline-derived CDR1 and CDR2 are SGHVS and FQNEAQ. This CDR3 reads CASRMTSGNPTDTQYF. The CDR3 nucleotides are TGTGCCAGCAGGATGACTAGCGGGAACCCCACAGATACGCAGTATTTT. Using reference TRBV7-8 and TRBJ2-3 for the parts outside the CDR3, the full variable domain is GAGVSQSPRYKVAKRGQDVALRCDPISGHVSLFWYQQALGQGPEFLTYFQNEAQLDKSGLPSDRFFAERPEGSVSTLKIQRTQQEDSAVYLCASRMTSGNPTDTQYFGPGTRLTVL.

The V gene is TRBV5-1, the J gene TRBJ2-2, with D hard to call. Looked up from germline, CDR1 is SGHRS and CDR2 is YFSETQ. This CDR3 region has 15 residues. Trimming removed 0 bases from V and 7 bases from J, with 13 bases in between. Written as DNA, the CDR3 is TGCGCCAGCAGCTTGGACCAGGTTGGCGGCGGGGAGCTGTTTTTT. Residues: CASSLDQVGGGELFF. Filled out from reference TRBV5-1 and TRBJ2-2, the complete variable domain reads KAGVTQTPRYLIKTRGQQVTLSCSPISGHRSVSWYQQTPGQGLQFLFEYFSETQRNKGNFPGRFSGRQFSNSRSEMNVSTLELGDSALYLCASSLDQVGGGELFFGEGSRLTVL.

The table lists this clonotype with many counts. The chain combines TRBV7-8 with TRBJ1-3, with D possibly matching TRBD1 (5 bases). The V end lost 1 base, the J end lost 2 bases, and 18 bases lay between the germline ends. Germline assignment: CDR1 SGHVS and CDR2 FQNEAQ. The CDR3 is 18 residues long. The CDR3 DNA is TGTGCCAGCAGCTTAGAGGGACGCACCAACTCTCCTGGAAACACCATATATTTT. Translating gives CASSLEGRTNSPGNTIYF.

Only a few counts were recorded for this clonotype. The rearrangement joins TRBV15 to TRBJ1-5; tentatively, D is TRBD1 (5 bases). This CDR3 comprises 17 residues. Between the trimmed V and J ends, which lost 5 bases and 1 base, there was a span of 18 bases. CDR1 is LNHNV, CDR2 YYDKDF, per germline (reference sequence). The CDR3 spells CATSPRGSLISNQPQHF. As DNA, the CDR3 is TGTGCCACCAGCCCTCGGGGCAGTCTTATCAGCAATCAGCCCCAGCATTTT.

This clonotype has just a few counts. J is TRBJ2-7 and V is TRBV7-2, with no clear D. The CDR3 totals 12 residues. From germline, CDR1 is SGHTA and CDR2 FQGNSA. Trimming cost V 5 bases and J 7 bases, with 12 bases left between them. The CDR3 is CASSAGWGEQYF. The DNA for the CDR3 is TGTGCCAGCAGCGCCGGCTGGGGTGAGCAGTACTTC.

In its sample, this clonotype was seen a few times. The CDR3 region is CASSGTGIETQYF. The DNA for the CDR3 is TGTGCCAGCAGTGGGACAGGGATAGAGACCCAGTACTTC. The chain carries TRBV12-3 or TRBV12-4 and TRBJ2-5; the match to TRBD1 covers 9 bases. The CDR3 extends over 13 amino acids. With V trimmed by 5 bases and J by 4 bases, 2 bases remained unmatched.

This clonotype showed up many times. This rearrangement joins TRBV20-1 to TRBJ1-2; D is unclear. Germline V CDR1 and CDR2: DFQATT, SNEGSKA (reference sequence). The CDR3 contains 16 residues. Trimming shortened V by 2 bases and J by 7 bases, and 23 bases separated the two germline ends. CDR3 DNA: TGCAGTGCTAGACCCATTCTAAAGAGCCAGGATGGTGGCTACACCTTC. Protein product: CSARPILKSQDGGYTF.

The chain is built from TRBV5-1 and TRBJ2-1; D call uncertain. Germline V gene sequence: CDR1 SGHRS, CDR2 YFSETQ. This CDR3 region has 13 residues. V dropped 3 bases and J dropped 7 bases, with 11 bases sitting between them. CDR3 in amino acids: CASSSWPGNEQFF. The CDR3 DNA sequence: TGCGCCAGCAGCTCCTGGCCCGGGAATGAGCAGTTCTTC.

This clonotype has a handful of counts. The chain combines TRBV10-1 with TRBJ2-2; 10 positions match TRBD1. Germline V lookup: CDR1 WNHNN, CDR2 SYGVQD (reference sequence). CDR3 length equals 14 residues. V was clipped by 8 bases and J by 7 bases; unmatched bases: 7. For the CDR3, the DNA is TGCGCCAGCTCTGACAGGGGGCGTCTCGGGGAGCTGTTTTTT. This gives the protein CASSDRGRLGELFF.

This clonotype was recorded at least ten times. The rearrangement links TRBV5-8 to TRBJ2-1; 12 bases line up with TRBD1. V lost 4 bases to trimming and J lost 5 bases; unmatched junction nucleotides: 4. CDR3 length equals 15 residues. CDR1 and CDR2 (germline): SGHTS, YDEGEE. The CDR3 spells CASSPGTGGHNEQFF. The CDR3, as DNA: TGTGCCAGCAGCCCCGGGACAGGGGGCCACAATGAGCAGTTCTTC.

The J gene is TRBJ1-5, the V gene TRBV5-1; 7 bases align to TRBD1. Germline CDR1 is SGHRS and CDR2 is YFSETQ. Trimming removed 1 base from V and 6 bases from J; junction bases left unmatched: 7. This CDR3 spans 15 amino acids. The CDR3 coding sequence is TGCGCCAGCAGCTTGTCAGGGGGGGGGCTTCAGCCCCAGCATTTT. It is translated as CASSLSGGGLQPQHF.

This clonotype has a handful of counts. At one end the junction does not follow the germline gene, possibly because of a read error. The chain combines TRBV27 with TRBJ1-1, with TRBD1 matching 7 bases. From germline, CDR1 is MNHEY and CDR2 SMNVEV (reference sequence). The CDR3 has 16 residues. This chain's CDR3 is CASKTVGQATSRLLSF. Here the CDR3 DNA reads TGTGCCAGCAAAACAGTAGGACAGGCGACTTCACGCCTTCTCTCCTTT.

The CDR3: CASSPGIGVYGYTF. The CDR3 region has the DNA TGTGCCAGCAGCCCCGGTATAGGGGTGTACGGCTACACCTTC. The chain carries TRBV7-3 and TRBJ1-2; a weak D match, TRBD1 (5 bases). The CDR3 extends over 14 amino acids. The germline V gene has CDR1 SGHTA and CDR2 FQGTGA. Trimming pared 5 bases from V and 8 bases from J, leaving 18 bases between.

This clonotype was observed many times. The gene calls are TRBV20-1 and TRBJ2-5; 9 nucleotides agree with TRBD2. The CDR3 runs 13 residues. V trimming: 6 bases; J trimming: 4 bases; junction bases outside the gene matches: 6. Germline lookup yields CDR1 DFQATT and CDR2 SNEGSKA (reference sequence). The CDR3 nucleotides read TGCAGTGCCCCCGGAGCGGGGGGAGAGACCCAGTACTTC. Translated, it gives CSAPGAGGETQYF.

A few counts support this clonotype. This sequence joins TRBV11-2 and TRBJ2-3, with 12 bases aligning to TRBD1. Germline CDR1 is SGHAT and CDR2 is FQNNGV. This CDR3 region has 15 residues. J gave up 7 bases and V 4 bases, and 6 bases lay outside the gene matches. The CDR3 coding sequence is TGTGCCAGCAGCTCCGGGACAGGGGGCTGGTATACGCAGTATTTT. It codes for CASSSGTGGWYTQYF. The entire variable domain, with the rest obtained from reference TRBV11-2 and TRBJ2-3, is as follows: EAGVAQSPRYKIIEKRQSVAFWCNPISGHATLYWYQQILGQGPKLLIQFQNNGVVDDSQLPKDRFSAERLKGVDSTLKIQPAKLEDSAVYLCASSSGTGGWYTQYFGPGTRLTVL.

This clonotype has a handful of counts. This chain uses TRBV7-6 with TRBJ2-7; 8 bases line up with TRBD2. J was trimmed by 2 bases and V by 1 base; bases with no gene match: 7. The CDR3 is made up of 16 amino acids. CDR1 is SGHVS, CDR2 FNYEAQ, per germline. The DNA for the CDR3 is TGTGCCAGCAGCTTAGGATCGCGGGAGGCCGCCTACGAGCAGTACTTC. Translating gives CASSLGSREAAYEQYF.

This clonotype was recorded many times. The rearrangement uses TRBV6-5 and TRBJ1-2, with TRBD1 matching 9 bases. The germline CDR1 and CDR2 sequences are MNHEY and SVGAGI. After removal of 7 bases from V and 4 bases from J, the junction contained 7 bases not matched to a gene. CDR3 size: 14 residues. The CDR3 DNA follows: TGTGCCAGCACAATTAAGGGACAGGGCTATGGCTACACCTTC. Translating gives CASTIKGQGYGYTF.

The V gene is TRBV5-1, the J gene TRBJ1-2, with TRBD1 as a possible D gene (6 bases). Trimming stripped 4 bases from V and 2 bases from J, with 15 bases between. The CDR3 runs 15 residues. Germline CDR1 is SGHRS and CDR2 is YFSETQ. The CDR3 sequence: CASSGGASSNYGYTF. The CDR3 DNA reads as TGCGCCAGCAGCGGGGGGGCAAGTAGCAACTATGGCTACACCTTC.

This clonotype has at least ten counts. This rearrangement joins TRBV12-3 or TRBV12-4 to TRBJ2-3; 7 bases match TRBD2. J lost 5 bases, V lost 2 bases, and 7 bases had no gene match. The CDR3 runs to 15 residues. The CDR3 DNA follows: TGTGCCAGCAGTTTAAACTCCCGGGGGGTAGATACGCAGTATTTT. This gives the protein CASSLNSRGVDTQYF.

V usage is TRBV10-3 and J usage is TRBJ2-5; 11 nucleotides match TRBD2. CDR1 ENHRY and CDR2 SYGVKD come from the germline V gene. The CDR3 length is 18 residues. V gave up 0 bases and J gave up 2 bases; unmatched junction bases: 8. The CDR3 region is CAISESFSRLAGQETQYF. CDR3 nucleotides: TGTGCCATCAGTGAGTCTTTCTCCCGACTAGCGGGGCAAGAGACCCAGTACTTC.

The chain recombines TRBV9 with TRBJ2-3; D call uncertain. CDR1 and CDR2 from the germline V gene are SGDLS and YYNGEE. Trimming left V 6 bases short and J 2 bases short, with 10 bases between. This CDR3 is 13 amino acids long. The CDR3 bases are TGTGCCAGCACCACCGCATTCACAGATACGCAGTATTTT. Translated, it gives CASTTAFTDTQYF.

The chain recombines TRBV6-5 with TRBJ2-5; no definite D call. Germline V gives CDR1 MNHEY, CDR2 SVGAGI. The CDR3 totals 15 residues. V lost 0 bases and J lost 5, with 13 bases in between. The CDR3 here is CASSYSPGAFETQYF. The DNA for the CDR3 is TGTGCCAGCAGTTACTCCCCGGGCGCTTTTGAGACCCAGTACTTC.

V is TRBV5-1 and J is TRBJ2-3; 9 positions agree with TRBD2. With V trimmed by 8 bases and J by 0 bases, 7 bases remained unmatched. Germline CDR1 SGHRS, CDR2 YFSETQ. This CDR3 is 15 amino acids long. CDR3 nucleotides: TGCGCCAGTATCAGCGGGAGGACTAGCACAGATACGCAGTATTTT. Encoded protein: CASISGRTSTDTQYF.

The chain combines TRBV28 with TRBJ2-2; D not certain. Germline V gene lookup returns CDR1 MDHEN and CDR2 SYDVKM. The CDR3 has 14 residues. The V end lost 5 bases, the J end lost 1 base, and 8 bases lay between the germline ends. In DNA, the CDR3 is TGTGCCAGCAGTATATACAAGAACACCGGGGAGCTGTTTTTT. Translation: CASSIYKNTGELFF.

A remark on this clonotype: The CDR3 does not close with the conserved phenylalanine or tryptophan, likely indicating a read error. The gene calls are TRBV12-3 or TRBV12-4 and TRBJ1-2, with 8 bases matching TRBD1. V was clipped by 10 bases and J by 2 bases; unmatched bases: 6. This CDR3 spans 13 amino acids. CDR3 DNA: TGTGCCATTCCGGACAGGGTGAACTATGGCTACACCTTA. It is translated as CAIPDRVNYGYTL.